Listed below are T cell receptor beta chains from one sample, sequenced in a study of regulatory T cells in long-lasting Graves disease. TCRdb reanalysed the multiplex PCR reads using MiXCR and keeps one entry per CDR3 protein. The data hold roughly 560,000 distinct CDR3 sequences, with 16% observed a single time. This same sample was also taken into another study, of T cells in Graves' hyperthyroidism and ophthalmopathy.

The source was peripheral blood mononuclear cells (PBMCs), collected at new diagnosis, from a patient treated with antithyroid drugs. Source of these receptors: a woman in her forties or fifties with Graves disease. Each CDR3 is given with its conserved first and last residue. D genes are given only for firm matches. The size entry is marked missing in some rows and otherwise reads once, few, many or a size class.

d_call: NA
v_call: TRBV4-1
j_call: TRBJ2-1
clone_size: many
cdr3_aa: CASSQDYGAFSYNEQFF
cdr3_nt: TGCGCCAGCAGCCAAGACTACGGGGCCTTCTCCTACAATGAGCAGTTCTTC

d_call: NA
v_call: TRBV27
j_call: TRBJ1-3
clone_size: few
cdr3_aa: CASKPRTFLGNTIYF
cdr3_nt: TGTGCCAGCAAACCCAGGACTTTTTTGGGAAACACCATATATTTT

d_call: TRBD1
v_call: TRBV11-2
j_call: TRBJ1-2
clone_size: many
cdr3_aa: CASSTGQGTYGYTF
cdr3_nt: TGTGCCAGCAGCACCGGACAGGGAACCTATGGCTACACCTTC

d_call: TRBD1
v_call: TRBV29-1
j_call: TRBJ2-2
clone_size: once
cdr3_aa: CSGGTGANTGELFF
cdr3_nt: TGCAGCGGGGGGACAGGAGCTAACACCGGGGAGCTGTTTTTT

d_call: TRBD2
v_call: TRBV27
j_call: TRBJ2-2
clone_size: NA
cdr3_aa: CASKEFVTSGGSGGELFF
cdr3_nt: TGTGCCAGCAAGGAATTCGTAACTAGCGGGGGATCGGGCGGGGAGCTGTTTTTT

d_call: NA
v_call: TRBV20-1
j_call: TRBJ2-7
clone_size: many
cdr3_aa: CSARWPSQSSYEQYF
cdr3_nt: TGCAGTGCTAGATGGCCTTCTCAGAGCTCCTACGAGCAGTACTTC

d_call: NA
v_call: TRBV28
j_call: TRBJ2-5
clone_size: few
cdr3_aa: CASRSVGETQYF
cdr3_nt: TGTGCCAGCAGAAGCGTGGGGGAGACCCAGTACTTC

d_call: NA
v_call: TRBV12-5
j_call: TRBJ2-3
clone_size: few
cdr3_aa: CASGLVMGPPTIRGATDTQYF
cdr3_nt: TGTGCTAGTGGTTTGGTAATGGGACCTCCAACTATACGGGGGGCCACAGATACGCAGTATTTT

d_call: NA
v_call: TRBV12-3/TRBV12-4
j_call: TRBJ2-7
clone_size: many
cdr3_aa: CASSLADSHEQYF
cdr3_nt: TGTGCCAGCAGTTTAGCGGATAGCCACGAGCAGTACTTC

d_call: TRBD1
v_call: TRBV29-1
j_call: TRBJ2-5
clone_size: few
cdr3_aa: CSVEGTGSFETQYF
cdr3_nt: TGCAGCGTTGAAGGGACAGGGTCCTTCGAGACCCAGTACTTC

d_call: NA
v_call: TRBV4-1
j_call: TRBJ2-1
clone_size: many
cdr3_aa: CASNHGGRQFF
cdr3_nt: TGCGCCAGCAACCACGGGGGCCGGCAGTTCTTC

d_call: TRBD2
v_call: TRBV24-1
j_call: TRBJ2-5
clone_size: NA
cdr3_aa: CATSDYIAGGQETQYF
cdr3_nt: TGTGCCACCAGTGATTACATAGCGGGGGGGCAAGAGACCCAGTACTTC

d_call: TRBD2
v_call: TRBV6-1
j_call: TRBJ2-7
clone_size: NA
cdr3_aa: CASSPSGGHERAYEQYF
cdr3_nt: TGTGCCAGCAGTCCTAGCGGGGGGCACGAACGGGCCTACGAGCAGTACTTC

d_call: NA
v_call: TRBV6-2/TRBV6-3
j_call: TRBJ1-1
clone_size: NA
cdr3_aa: CASSASGNTEAFF
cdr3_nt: TGTGCCAGCAGCGCCTCAGGGAACACTGAAGCTTTCTTT

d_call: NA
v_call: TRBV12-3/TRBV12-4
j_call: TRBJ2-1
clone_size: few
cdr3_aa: CASSLSQGYGEQFF
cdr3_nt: TGTGCCAGCAGTTTAAGTCAGGGCTATGGAGAGCAGTTCTTC

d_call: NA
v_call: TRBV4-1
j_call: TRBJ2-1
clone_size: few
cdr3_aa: CASSPGGNNEQFF
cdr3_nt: TGCGCCAGCAGCCCCGGGGGCAACAATGAGCAGTTCTTC

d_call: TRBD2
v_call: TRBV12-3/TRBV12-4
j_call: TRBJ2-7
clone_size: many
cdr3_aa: CASSLGLASVSYEQYF
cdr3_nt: TGTGCCAGCAGTCTGGGACTAGCCTCAGTCTCCTACGAGCAGTACTTC

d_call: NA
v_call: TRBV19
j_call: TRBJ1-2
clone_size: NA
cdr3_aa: CASNTASQGYTF
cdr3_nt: TGTGCCAGTAATACGGCCTCACAGGGCTACACCTTC

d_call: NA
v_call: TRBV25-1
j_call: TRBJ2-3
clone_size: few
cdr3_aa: CASSDWPTDTQYF
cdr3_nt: TGTGCCAGCAGTGATTGGCCCACAGATACGCAGTATTTT

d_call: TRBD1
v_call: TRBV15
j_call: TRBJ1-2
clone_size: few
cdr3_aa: CATSDREIPYGYTF
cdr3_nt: TGTGCCACCAGCGACAGGGAAATACCCTATGGCTACACCTTC

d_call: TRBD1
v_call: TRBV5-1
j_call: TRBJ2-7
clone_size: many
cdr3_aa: CASSLETGGYEQYF
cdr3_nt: TGCGCCAGCAGCCTCGAGACAGGGGGGTACGAGCAGTACTTC

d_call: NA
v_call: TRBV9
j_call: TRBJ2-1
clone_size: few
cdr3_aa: CASSTRRNRGMNEQFF
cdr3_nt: TGTGCCAGCAGCACACGAAGGAATCGGGGGATGAATGAGCAGTTCTTC

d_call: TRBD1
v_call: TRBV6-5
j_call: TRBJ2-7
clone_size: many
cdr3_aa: CASSWDRVSYEQYF
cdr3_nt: TGTGCCAGCAGTTGGGACAGGGTATCCTACGAGCAGTACTTC

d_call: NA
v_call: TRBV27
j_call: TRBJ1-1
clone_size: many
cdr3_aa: CASSPRGATEAFF
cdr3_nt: TGTGCCAGCAGCCCTCGAGGGGCCACTGAAGCTTTCTTT

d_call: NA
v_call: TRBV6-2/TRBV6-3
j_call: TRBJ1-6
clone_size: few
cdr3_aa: CASSSAGYLSSYNSPLHF
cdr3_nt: TGTGCCAGCAGTTCAGCGGGATATCTTAGCTCCTATAATTCACCCCTCCACTTT

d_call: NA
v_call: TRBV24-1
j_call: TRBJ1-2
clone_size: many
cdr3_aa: CATSAEGLYGYTF
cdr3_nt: TGTGCCACCAGCGCGGAGGGCCTATATGGCTACACCTTC

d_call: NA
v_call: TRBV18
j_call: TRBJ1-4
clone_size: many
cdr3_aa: CASSPFGEKLFF
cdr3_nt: TGTGCCAGCTCACCATTTGGGGAAAAACTGTTTTTT

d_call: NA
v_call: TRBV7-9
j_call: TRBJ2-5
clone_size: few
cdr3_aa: CASSLARSGIQETQYF
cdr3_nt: TGTGCCAGCAGCTTAGCCCGCTCCGGGATCCAAGAGACCCAGTACTTC

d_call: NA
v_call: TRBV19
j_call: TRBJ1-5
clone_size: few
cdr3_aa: CASSITGGNQPQHF
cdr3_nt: TGTGCCAGTAGTATTACGGGCGGCAATCAGCCCCAGCATTTT

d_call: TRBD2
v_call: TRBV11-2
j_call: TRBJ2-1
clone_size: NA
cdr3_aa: CASSDPGTTSNNEQFF
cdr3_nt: TGTGCCAGCAGTGATCCCGGGACTACCTCTAACAATGAGCAGTTCTTC

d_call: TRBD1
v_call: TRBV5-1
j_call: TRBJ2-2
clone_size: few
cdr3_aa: CASSAWTGGYANTGELFF
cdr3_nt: TGCGCCAGCAGCGCCTGGACAGGGGGTTACGCGAACACCGGGGAGCTGTTTTTT

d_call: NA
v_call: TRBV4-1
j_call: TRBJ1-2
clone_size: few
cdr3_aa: CASSQDRDGGRQGYTF
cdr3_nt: TGCGCCAGCAGCCAAGATCGGGACGGGGGACGGCAAGGCTACACCTTC

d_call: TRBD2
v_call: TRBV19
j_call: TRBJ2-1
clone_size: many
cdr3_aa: CASSALLAGRYNEQFF
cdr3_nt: TGTGCCAGTAGTGCCCTGCTAGCGGGGCGCTACAATGAGCAGTTCTTC

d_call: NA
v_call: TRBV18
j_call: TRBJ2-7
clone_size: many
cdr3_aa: CASSQNRENYEQYF
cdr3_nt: TGTGCCAGCTCACAGAATCGTGAGAACTACGAGCAGTACTTC

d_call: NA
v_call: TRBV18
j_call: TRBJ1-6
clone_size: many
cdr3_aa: CASSPSGSPGSPLHF
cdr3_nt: TGTGCCAGCTCACCTTCGGGCAGTCCAGGATCACCCCTCCACTTT

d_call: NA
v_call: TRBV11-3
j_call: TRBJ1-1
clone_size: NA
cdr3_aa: CASSLAGWGLNTEAFF
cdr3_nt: TGTGCCAGCAGCTTAGCCGGCTGGGGGTTGAACACTGAAGCTTTCTTT

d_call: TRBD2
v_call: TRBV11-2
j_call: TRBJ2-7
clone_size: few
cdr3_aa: CASSLELAGLYGQYF
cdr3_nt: TGTGCCAGCAGCTTAGAACTAGCGGGGTTGTACGGGCAGTACTTC

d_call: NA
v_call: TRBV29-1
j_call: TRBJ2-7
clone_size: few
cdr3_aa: CSVDLRDKKHPADYEQYF
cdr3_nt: TGCAGCGTTGATTTGCGGGACAAAAAACACCCAGCAGACTACGAGCAGTACTTC

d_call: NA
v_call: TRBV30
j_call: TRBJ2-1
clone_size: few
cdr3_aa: CAWTTSSSYNEQFF
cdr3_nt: TGTGCCTGGACGACCTCTAGCTCCTACAATGAGCAGTTCTTC

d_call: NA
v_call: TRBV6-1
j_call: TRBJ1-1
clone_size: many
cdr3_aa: CASSQGTEAFF
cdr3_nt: TGTGCCAGCAGCCAGGGCACTGAAGCTTTCTTT